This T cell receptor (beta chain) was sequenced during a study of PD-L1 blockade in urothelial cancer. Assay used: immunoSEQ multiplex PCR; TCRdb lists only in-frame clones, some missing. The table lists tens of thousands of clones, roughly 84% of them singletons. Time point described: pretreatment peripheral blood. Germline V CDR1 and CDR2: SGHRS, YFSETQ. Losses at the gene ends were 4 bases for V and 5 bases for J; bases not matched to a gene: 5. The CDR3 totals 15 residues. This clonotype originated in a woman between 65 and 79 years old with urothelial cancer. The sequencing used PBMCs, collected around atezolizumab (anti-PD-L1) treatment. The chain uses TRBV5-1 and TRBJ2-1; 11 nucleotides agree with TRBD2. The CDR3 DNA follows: TGCGCCAGCAGCGATGGGACTAGCGGCAACAATGAGCAGTTCTTC. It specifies CASSDGTSGNNEQFF. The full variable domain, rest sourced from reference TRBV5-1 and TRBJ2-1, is KAGVTQTPRYLIKTRGQQVTLSCSPISGHRSVSWYQQTPGQGLQFLFEYFSETQRNKGNFPGRFSGRQFSNSRSEMNVSTLELGDSALYLCASSDGTSGNNEQFFGPGTRLTVL.